This section outlines one TCR beta chain sequence together with its context. Its antigen specificity is not known. Per-nucleotide qualities are absent, and no much larger clonotype sits a single base away. The time point tag for this specimen amounts to: roughly 12 months on ibrutinib. For TCR beta library preparation, roughly 2 micrograms of genomic DNA were extracted from the cryopreserved PBMCs. Longitudinal blood samples from CLL patients on ibrutinib monotherapy were analyzed using high-throughput TCR beta sequencing. The patients took part in an open-label, single-center phase 2 trial of ibrutinib monotherapy. The data stem from a study of cytotoxic CD8 clonotypes in ibrutinib-treated CLL (dated by TCRdb to the early 2020s). The study in broad terms: In this cohort, approximately 14 patients were treatment-naive and some 10 were relapsed/refractory, while roughly 17 had unmutated IGHV. Response samples were obtained after a median of 12 months of treatment, with a range of about 6 to 36 months. Partial responses were observed in some 24 patients and complete responses in 2; after a median follow-up of roughly 72 months, remission was maintained in 15 or so patients and progression was observed in approximately twelve. Cryopreserved peripheral blood mononuclear cells were obtained before treatment, at response, and at either sustained remission or disease progression. On average, each sample had 255,043 productive templates and tens of thousands of productive rearrangements. All remission and progressive disease samples were collected while patients were still receiving ibrutinib. Longitudinal samples were obtainable from about 30% of the roughly 90 participants in the trial.

V is pruned by 2 bases and J by 4 bases, leaving 7 bases of the junction without a gene match. The germline V gene yields MDHEN for CDR1 and SYDVKM for CDR2. The CDR3 runs 16 amino acids, cysteine and phenylalanine included. Solely the CDR3 DNA is kept, with 48 bases framed from the first base. On a MiSeq, deep resolution sequencing aimed for a depth between 1 in 1 million and 1 in 200,000 T cells, with each clonotype covered about 9.2x on average. TCR beta libraries were generated with the immunoSEQ hsTCRB Kit. The authors processed their data as follows. The data were analyzed with ImmunoSEQ Analyzer and ImmunoSEQ Data Assistant, and V, D and J gene assignments followed IMGT definitions. Clonality was computed as one minus normalized Shannon entropy of productive rearrangement frequencies, ranging from 0 to 1. Public clonotype analysis was restricted to overrepresented clonotypes comprising at least 0.05% of each patient's repertoire. More than ten repertoires from age-matched healthy donors, obtained from immuneACCESS, served as clonality controls. In TCRdb, the immuneACCESS table is reduced to in-frame sequences with V and J assigned. These tables do not hold every clone; where another copy was compared, an unresolved V gene accounts for under half, and the others remain unexplained. D and trimming were read from the DNA, whereas the V and J calls and clone size are those reported in that table. Here the sample has about 140,000 clones; approximately 90% occur a single time. The ten largest make up 11% of the sample.

Study-wide conclusions, independent of this receptor: Baseline clonality was found to be higher than that of age-matched healthy donors and was strongly correlated with circulating CD8+ T-cell counts. Lymph node repertoires were not examined, and the timing of sampling was not matched between patients in sustained remission and those whose disease progressed. Public clonotypes were rare and either contracted or stayed stable during treatment, and the rise in clonality at ibrutinib response reflected the expansion of private clonotypes. Clonality increased at ibrutinib response, stayed stable in sustained remission, and fell back toward baseline at progression.

This sequence uses TRBV28 and TRBJ2-1, and 8 junctional nucleotides match TRBD2. The sample here was PBMCs, taken after 12 months of ibrutinib treatment. This TCR was sampled from a human donor with chronic lymphocytic leukemia. The sequenced DNA is TGTGCCAGCAGTTTAACCGGGGGGGCGCCTTACAATGAGCAGTTCTTC. Protein translation: CASSLTGGAPYNEQFF.